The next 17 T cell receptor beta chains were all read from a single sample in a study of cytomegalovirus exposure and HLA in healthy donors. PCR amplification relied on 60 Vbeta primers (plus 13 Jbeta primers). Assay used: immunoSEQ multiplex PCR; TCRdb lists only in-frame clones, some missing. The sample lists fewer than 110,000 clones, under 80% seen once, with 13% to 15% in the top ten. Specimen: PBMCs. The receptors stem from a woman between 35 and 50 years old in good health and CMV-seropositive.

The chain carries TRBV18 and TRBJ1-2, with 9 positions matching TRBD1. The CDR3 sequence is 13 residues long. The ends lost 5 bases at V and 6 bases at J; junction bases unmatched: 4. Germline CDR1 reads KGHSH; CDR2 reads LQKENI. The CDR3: CASSETGGHGYTF. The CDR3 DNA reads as TGTGCCAGCTCAGAAACAGGGGGCCATGGCTACACCTTC.

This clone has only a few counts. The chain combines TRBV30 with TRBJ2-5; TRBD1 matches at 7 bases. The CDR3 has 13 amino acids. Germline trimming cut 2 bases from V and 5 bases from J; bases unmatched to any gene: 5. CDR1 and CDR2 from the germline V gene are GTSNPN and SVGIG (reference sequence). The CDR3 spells CAWSRGRGETQYF. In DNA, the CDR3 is TGTGCCTGGAGTAGGGGGCGCGGGGAGACCCAGTACTTC.

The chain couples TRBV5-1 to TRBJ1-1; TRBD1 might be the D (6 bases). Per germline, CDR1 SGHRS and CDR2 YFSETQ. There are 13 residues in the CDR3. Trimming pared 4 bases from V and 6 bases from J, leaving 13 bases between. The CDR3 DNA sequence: TGCGCCAGCAGCAGTGGACAGACTCCTGAAGCTTTCTTT. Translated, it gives CASSSGQTPEAFF.

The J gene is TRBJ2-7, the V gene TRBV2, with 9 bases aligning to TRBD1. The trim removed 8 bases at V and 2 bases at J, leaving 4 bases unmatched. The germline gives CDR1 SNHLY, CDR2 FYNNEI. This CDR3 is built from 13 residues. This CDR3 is CASGQGSPYEQYF. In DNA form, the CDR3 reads TGTGCCAGCGGACAGGGGTCACCCTACGAGCAGTACTTC.

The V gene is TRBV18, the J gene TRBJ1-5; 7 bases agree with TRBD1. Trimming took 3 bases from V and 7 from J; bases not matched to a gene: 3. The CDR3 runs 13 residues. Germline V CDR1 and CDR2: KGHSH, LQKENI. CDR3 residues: CASSPTGDQPQHF. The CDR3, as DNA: TGTGCCAGCTCACCCACAGGGGACCAGCCCCAGCATTTT.

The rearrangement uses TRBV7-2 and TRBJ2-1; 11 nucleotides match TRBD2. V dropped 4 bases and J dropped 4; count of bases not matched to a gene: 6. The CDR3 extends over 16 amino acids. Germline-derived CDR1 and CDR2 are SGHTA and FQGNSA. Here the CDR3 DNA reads TGTGCCAGCAGCTCGTTTCTAGCGGGGGGATACAATGAGCAGTTCTTC. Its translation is CASSSFLAGGYNEQFF. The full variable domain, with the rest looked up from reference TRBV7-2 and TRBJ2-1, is GAGVSQSPSNKVTEKGKDVELRCDPISGHTALYWYRQSLGQGLEFLIYFQGNSAPDKSGLPSDRFSAERTGGSVSTLTIQRTQQEDSAVYLCASSSFLAGGYNEQFFGPGTRLTVL.

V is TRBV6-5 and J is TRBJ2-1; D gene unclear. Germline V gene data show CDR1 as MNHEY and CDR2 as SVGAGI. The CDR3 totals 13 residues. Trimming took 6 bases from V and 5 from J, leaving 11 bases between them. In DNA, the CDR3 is TGTGCCAGCAGCACTCCCCCGCACAATGAGCAGTTCTTC. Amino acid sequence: CASSTPPHNEQFF.

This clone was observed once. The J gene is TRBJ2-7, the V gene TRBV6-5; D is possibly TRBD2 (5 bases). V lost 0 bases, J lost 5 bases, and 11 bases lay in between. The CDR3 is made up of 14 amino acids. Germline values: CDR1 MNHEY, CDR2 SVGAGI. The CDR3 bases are TGTGCCAGCAGTTACTCAAGAGGACTCCACGAGCAGTACTTC. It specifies CASSYSRGLHEQYF.

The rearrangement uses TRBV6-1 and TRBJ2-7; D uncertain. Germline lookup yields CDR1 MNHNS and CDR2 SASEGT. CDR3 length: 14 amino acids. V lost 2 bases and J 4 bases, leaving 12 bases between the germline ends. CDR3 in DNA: TGTGCCAGCAGTGAAACCCCCGGTGTATACGAGCAGTACTTC. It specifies CASSETPGVYEQYF.

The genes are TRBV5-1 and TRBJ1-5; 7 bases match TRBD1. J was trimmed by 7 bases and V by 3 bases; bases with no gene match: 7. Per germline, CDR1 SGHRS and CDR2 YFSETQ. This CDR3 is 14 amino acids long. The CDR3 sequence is CASSYGTEGQPQHF. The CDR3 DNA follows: TGCGCCAGCAGCTACGGGACAGAGGGGCAGCCCCAGCATTTT.

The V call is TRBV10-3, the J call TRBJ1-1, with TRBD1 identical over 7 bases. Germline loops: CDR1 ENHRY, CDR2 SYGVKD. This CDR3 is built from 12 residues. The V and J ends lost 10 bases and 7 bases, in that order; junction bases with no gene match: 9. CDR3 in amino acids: CATQGRGYEAFF. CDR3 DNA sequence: TGTGCCACACAGGGCAGGGGGTATGAAGCTTTCTTT.

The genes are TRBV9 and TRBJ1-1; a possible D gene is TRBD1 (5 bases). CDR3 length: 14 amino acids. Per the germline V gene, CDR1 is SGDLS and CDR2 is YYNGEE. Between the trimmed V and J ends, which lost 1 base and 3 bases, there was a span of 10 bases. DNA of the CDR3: TGTGCCAGCAGCGTACGGGGGAGAGACACTGAAGCTTTCTTT. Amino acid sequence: CASSVRGRDTEAFF.

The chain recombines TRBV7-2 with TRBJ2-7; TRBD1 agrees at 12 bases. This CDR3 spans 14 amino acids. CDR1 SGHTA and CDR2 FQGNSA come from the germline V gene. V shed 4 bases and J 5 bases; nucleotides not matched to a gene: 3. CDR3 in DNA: TGTGCCAGCAGCTGGGACAGGGGGCAAAACGAGCAGTACTTC. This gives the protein CASSWDRGQNEQYF.

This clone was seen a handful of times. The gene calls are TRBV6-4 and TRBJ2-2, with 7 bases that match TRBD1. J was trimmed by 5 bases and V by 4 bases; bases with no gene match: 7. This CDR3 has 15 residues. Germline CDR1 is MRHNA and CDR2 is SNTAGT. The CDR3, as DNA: TGTGCCAGCAGTGTGGCAGGGGGAGAAACCGGGGAGCTGTTTTTT. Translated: CASSVAGGETGELFF.

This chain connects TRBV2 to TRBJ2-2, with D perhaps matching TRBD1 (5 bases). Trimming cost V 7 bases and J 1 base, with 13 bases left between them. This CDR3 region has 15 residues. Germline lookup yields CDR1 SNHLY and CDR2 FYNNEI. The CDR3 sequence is CASNPQGMNTGELFF. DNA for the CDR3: TGTGCCAGCAATCCCCAGGGTATGAACACCGGGGAGCTGTTTTTT.

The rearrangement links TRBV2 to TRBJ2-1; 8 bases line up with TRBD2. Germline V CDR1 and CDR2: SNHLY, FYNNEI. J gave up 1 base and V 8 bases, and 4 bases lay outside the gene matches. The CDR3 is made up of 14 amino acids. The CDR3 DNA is TGTGCCAGCTCCGGGACTAGGTCCTACAATGAGCAGTTCTTC. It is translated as CASSGTRSYNEQFF.

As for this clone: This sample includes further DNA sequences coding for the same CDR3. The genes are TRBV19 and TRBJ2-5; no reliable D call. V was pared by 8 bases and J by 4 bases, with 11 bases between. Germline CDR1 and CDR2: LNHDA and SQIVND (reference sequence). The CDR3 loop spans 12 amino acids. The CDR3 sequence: CASSENRETQYF. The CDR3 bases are TGTGCCAGTTCCGAGAATCGAGAGACCCAGTACTTC.